This passage covers 27 T cell receptor beta chains from one sample sequenced in a study of T cells in Graves' hyperthyroidism and ophthalmopathy. Regions amplified from RNA transcripts were the TCR beta CDR3 regions. HTBI primers were the set used in a first-round RT-PCR of the TCR CDR3. One entry per CDR3 protein, called by TCRdb with MiXCR from the multiplex PCR reads. Of about 480,000 distinct CDR3 sequences listed, 13% to 15% are singletons. Sequencing was performed on blood. The receptors originated from a young woman with Graves' hyperthyroidism.

This clonotype occurred many times. For the CDR3, the DNA is TGCAGTGCTAGGTCCGGGACTAGCACAGATACGCAGTATTTT. Translation: CSARSGTSTDTQYF. The chain employs TRBV20-1 and TRBJ2-3; perhaps TRBD2 as D (6 bases). Between the trimmed V and J ends, which lost 3 bases and 0 bases, there was a span of 10 bases. CDR3 size: 14 residues. Germline V gene lookup returns CDR1 DFQATT and CDR2 SNEGSKA (reference sequence).

The table lists this clonotype with many counts. The chain employs TRBV29-1 and TRBJ1-1; no firm D call. Germline-derived CDR1 and CDR2 are SQVTM and ANQGSEA. The CDR3 contains 15 residues. The V end lost 3 bases, the J end lost 11 bases, and 25 bases lay between the germline ends. CDR3 region: CSVELGGIMGIAAFF. The CDR3 DNA reads as TGCAGCGTTGAGCTTGGTGGGATTATGGGTATCGCGGCTTTCTTT.

This rearrangement joins TRBV20-1 to TRBJ2-3; D gene uncertain. The CDR3 is 14 amino acids. V was clipped by 2 bases and J by 1 base, with 10 bases between them. Germline V CDR1 and CDR2: DFQATT, SNEGSKA (reference sequence). This CDR3 reads CSARLTGGTDTQYF. Written as DNA, the CDR3 is TGCAGTGCTAGATTAACTGGGGGCACAGATACGCAGTATTTT.

Regarding this clonotype: Being one base from a much bigger clone, this may be a read error. The chain is built from TRBV6-1 and TRBJ1-5, with TRBD1 matching 7 bases. The germline gives CDR1 MNHNS, CDR2 SASEGT. The CDR3 spans 14 residues. The CDR3 coding sequence is TGTGCCAGCTGTGATATAGGGGGCCCTCAGCCCCAGCATTTT. Translating gives CASCDIGGPQPQHF.

This clonotype occurred a few times. The rearrangement joins TRBV2 to TRBJ2-7; 14 bases are a match to TRBD2. Germline values: CDR1 SNHLY, CDR2 FYNNEI. Losses at the gene ends were 3 bases for V and 7 bases for J; bases not matched to a gene: 5. This CDR3 is 15 amino acids long. The DNA of the CDR3 is TGTGCCAGCAGTGAGGGACTAGCGGGAGTGGGGGAGCAGTACGTC. Translated, it gives CASSEGLAGVGEQYV.

This clonotype turned up a few times. CDR3 residues: CASSYSIRGQAYTEAFF. The CDR3 DNA follows: TGTGCCAGCAGTTACTCGATACGGGGACAGGCCTACACTGAAGCTTTCTTT. The rearrangement uses TRBV6-5 and TRBJ1-1; 8 positions match TRBD1. There are 17 residues in the CDR3. The junction had 9 bases not matched to a gene; V was cut back by 0 bases and J by 3 bases. Germline V gene lookup returns CDR1 MNHEY and CDR2 SVGAGI.

This sequence joins TRBV19 and TRBJ2-1; 9 bases agree with TRBD2. The J segment lost 9 bases and the V segment lost 5 bases, leaving 8 bases of the junction unmatched. The CDR3 length is 14 residues. Looked up from germline, CDR1 is LNHDA and CDR2 is SQIVND (reference sequence). For the CDR3, the DNA is TGTGCCAGTAGTTTAATAGCGGGAGCCTTTGAGCAGTTCTTC. Translating gives CASSLIAGAFEQFF.

The table lists this clonotype with many counts. The chain couples TRBV12-3 or TRBV12-4 to TRBJ1-1; D is uncertain. The CDR3 loop spans 13 amino acids. Trimming took off 5 bases at V and 4 bases at J, with 11 bases between the two ends. CDR3 DNA sequence: TGTGCCAGCAGTACCCGGGCCCGCACTGAAGCTTTCTTT. Protein: CASSTRARTEAFF.

Worth noting for this clonotype: The junction departs from the called germline gene at one end, perhaps through a read error. This rearrangement joins TRBV7-7 to TRBJ2-7; possible D gene TRBD2, 6 bases. The CDR3 length is 13 residues. Per germline, CDR1 SSHAT and CDR2 FNYEAQ (reference sequence). The CDR3 protein is CASSLSGVSEQYF. In DNA, the CDR3 is TGTGCTAGCAGCTTATCGGGAGTGAGCGAGCAGTACTTC.

This clonotype was detected ten times or more. The CDR3 sequence: CASRVTGSHTEAFF. The CDR3 nucleotides read TGTGCCAGCAGGGTAACAGGGTCGCACACTGAAGCTTTCTTT. The rearrangement joins TRBV12-3 or TRBV12-4 to TRBJ1-1; D may be TRBD1 (6 bases). The V and J ends lost 6 bases and 3 bases respectively, with 14 bases between them. The CDR3 runs to 14 residues.

About this clonotype: This may arise from a read error, as a much more abundant clone is one base away. The CDR3 region is CTSSGGWGNTGELFF. In nucleotides, the CDR3 is TGTACCAGCAGTGGGGGGTGGGGGAACACCGGGGAGCTGTTTTTT. This chain connects TRBV6-1 to TRBJ2-2; tentative D call: TRBD2 (6 bases). The CDR3 sequence is 15 residues long. Looked up from germline, CDR1 is MNHNS and CDR2 is SASEGT.

There are many counts of this clonotype. This chain links TRBV5-8 with TRBJ1-4; 11 bases line up with TRBD1. Germline V gene lookup returns CDR1 SGHTS and CDR2 YDEGEE. The CDR3 is 15 residues long. Germline trimming cut 5 bases from V and 4 bases from J; bases unmatched to any gene: 4. The CDR3 here is CASRKGTGGNEKLFF. CDR3 sequence (DNA): TGTGCCAGCAGAAAAGGGACAGGGGGTAATGAAAAACTGTTTTTT.

This clonotype was seen at least ten times. V and J are TRBV7-9 and TRBJ1-2, with 7 bases fitting TRBD1. The CDR3 consists of 15 residues. Per germline, CDR1 SEHNR and CDR2 FQNEAQ (reference sequence). Germline trimming cut 1 base from V and 4 bases from J; bases unmatched to any gene: 6. The CDR3, as DNA: TGTGCCAGCAGCTTAGGACAGGGAGGTGGCTATGGCTACACCTTC. Its protein is CASSLGQGGGYGYTF. The whole variable domain, remainder taken from reference TRBV7-9 and TRBJ1-2, is DTGVSQNPRHKITKRGQNVTFRCDPISEHNRLYWYRQTLGQGPEFLTYFQNEAQLEKSRLLSDRFSAERPKGSFSTLEIQRTEQGDSAMYLCASSLGQGGGYGYTFGSGTRLTVV.

This clonotype was observed many times. The chain is built from TRBV10-3 and TRBJ2-2; 8 nucleotides align to TRBD2. Losses at the gene ends were 8 bases for V and 3 bases for J; bases not matched to a gene: 11. The CDR3 loop spans 16 amino acids. The V gene's germline CDR1 is ENHRY and CDR2 SYGVKD. CDR3 region: CAIPRGAGDDTGELFF. The CDR3 nucleotides read TGTGCCATCCCTAGGGGAGCGGGAGACGACACCGGGGAGCTGTTTTTT.

The V call is TRBV27, the J call TRBJ2-3; D uncertain. V dropped 7 bases and J dropped 4 bases, with 15 bases sitting between them. The CDR3 is made up of 14 amino acids. Germline CDR1 MNHEY, CDR2 SMNVEV (reference sequence). Written as DNA, the CDR3 is TGTGCCAGCACCGAGACGTCCAAGGCAGATACGCAGTATTTT. The encoded protein is CASTETSKADTQYF.

At least ten counts were recorded for this clonotype. V and J are TRBV19 and TRBJ1-2; 9 bases are shared with TRBD1. V lost 6 bases, J lost 4 bases, and 0 bases stayed unmatched. The CDR3 spans 12 residues. Germline CDR1 reads LNHDA; CDR2 reads SQIVND (reference sequence). The CDR3 DNA is TGTGCCAGTAGGGACAGGGGCTATGGCTACACCTTC. Encoded protein: CASRDRGYGYTF. Supplemented by reference TRBV19 and TRBJ1-2, the full variable domain reads DGGITQSPKYLFRKEGQNVTLSCEQNLNHDAMYWYRQDPGQGLRLIYYSQIVNDFQKGDIAEGYSVSREKKESFPLTVTSAQKNPTAFYLCASRDRGYGYTFGSGTRLTVV.

This clonotype was seen many times. This rearrangement joins TRBV6-1 to TRBJ1-5; D is unclear. V shed 5 bases and J shed 11 bases, with 16 bases lying between them. Germline V gene lookup returns CDR1 MNHNS and CDR2 SASEGT. This CDR3 is 13 amino acids long. The CDR3 sequence is CASSSGPRLAQHF. CDR3 sequence (DNA): TGTGCCAGCAGTTCCGGACCCCGGTTGGCCCAGCATTTT.

This clonotype showed up just a few times. The chain carries TRBV19 and TRBJ1-2; 10 nucleotides align to TRBD1. Per germline, CDR1 LNHDA and CDR2 SQIVND (reference sequence). V lost 6 bases and J lost 6; bases outside the gene matches: 7. The CDR3 totals 14 residues. The CDR3 sequence is CASRPGQGFDGYTF. DNA for the CDR3: TGTGCCAGTAGGCCGGGACAGGGGTTCGATGGCTACACCTTC.

This clonotype has a handful of counts. The chain couples TRBV6-5 to TRBJ1-2, with D perhaps matching TRBD1 (5 bases). V lost 1 base and J 0 bases, leaving 9 bases between the germline ends. The CDR3 runs 15 residues. Germline V gene lookup returns CDR1 MNHEY and CDR2 SVGAGI. In DNA, the CDR3 is TGTGCCAGCAGTTACTTCGACAGCCCTAACTATGGCTACACCTTC. Translated, it gives CASSYFDSPNYGYTF.

This clonotype showed up just a few times. The J gene is TRBJ2-5, the V gene TRBV5-1; TRBD1 is a possible D gene (6 bases). The germline V gene has CDR1 SGHRS and CDR2 YFSETQ. V lost 0 bases, J lost 5 bases, and 14 bases lay in between. The CDR3 length is 15 residues. The CDR3 loop reads CASSLGTAGPETQYF. In DNA, the CDR3 is TGCGCCAGCAGCTTGGGGACAGCAGGTCCGGAGACCCAGTACTTC.

This clonotype was counted ten times or more. The chain is built from TRBV3-1 and TRBJ2-3; TRBD1 agrees at 7 bases. This CDR3 is 15 amino acids long. The germline V gene encodes CDR1 LGHDT and CDR2 YNNKEL (reference sequence). The junction had 5 bases not matched to a gene; V was cut back by 5 bases and J by 0 bases. The CDR3 DNA sequence: TGTGCCAGCAGCGTGGGACAGCCCAGCACAGATACGCAGTATTTT. As protein: CASSVGQPSTDTQYF.

This chain connects TRBV19 to TRBJ1-3, with D possibly matching TRBD1 (5 bases). V lost 1 base to trimming and J lost 1 base, with 11 bases between them. CDR3 length: 16 residues. The germline gives CDR1 LNHDA, CDR2 SQIVND (reference sequence). CDR3 sequence (DNA): TGTGCCAGTAGTATAGCAGGGCCAGGGTCTGGAAACACCATATATTTT. This encodes CASSIAGPGSGNTIYF.

This chain links TRBV6-5 with TRBJ1-2, with TRBD1 as a possible D gene (5 bases). The CDR3 totals 15 residues. Germline V gives CDR1 MNHEY, CDR2 SVGAGI. Trimming took 0 bases from V and 1 from J, leaving 9 bases between them. The CDR3 loop is CASSYSRGFNYGYTF. CDR3 coding DNA: TGTGCCAGCAGTTACTCGAGGGGTTTTAACTATGGCTACACCTTC.

This chain uses TRBV7-3 with TRBJ2-1; 7 bases match TRBD2. Per germline, CDR1 SGHTA and CDR2 FQGTGA. Trimming cost V 3 bases and J 5 bases; bases outside gene matches: 19. CDR3 length equals 19 residues. CDR3 in DNA: TGTGCCAGCAGCTTCCCCCTAGCGGACCCCCTCGTCTCTAACAATGAGCAGTTCTTC. It encodes CASSFPLADPLVSNNEQFF.

Concerning this clonotype itself: This may be a read error, as it is one base from a much larger clone. The chain recombines TRBV15 with TRBJ2-3, with TRBD2 identical over 8 bases. The CDR3 runs 15 residues. The germline gives CDR1 LNHNV, CDR2 YYDKDF (reference sequence). The V and J ends lost 7 bases and 0 bases, in that order; junction bases with no gene match: 6. The CDR3 DNA is TGTGCCACCACCGGCCGGACTAGCAGCACAGATACGCAGTATTTT. Translation: CATTGRTSSTDTQYF.

With respect to this clonotype: A read error may be the cause here, since a much bigger clone is one base away. The chain joins TRBV7-2 to TRBJ2-7; TRBD2 matches 8 bases. The germline V gene encodes CDR1 SGHTA and CDR2 FQGNSA. The CDR3 is made up of 14 amino acids. Trimming took 5 bases from V and 6 from J; bases not matched to a gene: 9. This CDR3 is CASSVLAGPCEQYF. CDR3 nucleotides: TGTGCCAGCAGCGTCCTAGCGGGCCCCTGCGAGCAGTACTTC.

The V call is TRBV5-1, the J call TRBJ2-5; tentatively, D is TRBD2 (6 bases). Trimming left V 2 bases short and J 4 bases short, with 12 bases between. Germline lookup yields CDR1 SGHRS and CDR2 YFSETQ. The CDR3 runs 14 residues. As DNA, the CDR3 is TGCGCCAGCAGCTTAGTCACCGGGGGAGAGACCCAGTACTTC. Translated, it gives CASSLVTGGETQYF.